The next 21 T cell receptor beta chains were all read from a single sample in a study of blood T cell repertoires in COVID-19. Sequencing used immunoSEQ multiplex PCR; TCRdb keeps in-frame clones, though not all of them. The table lists around 100,000 clones, approximately 85% of them singletons, with approximately 2.1% in the top ten. The specimen sequenced was peripheral blood. The origin of the receptors is a human donor in a cohort sampled during active COVID-19.

The V call is TRBV2, the J call TRBJ2-5; D call uncertain. This CDR3 has 11 residues. Germline CDR1 and CDR2: SNHLY and FYNNEI. Trimming pared 4 bases from V and 6 bases from J, leaving 6 bases between. CDR3 protein: CASSVTKTQYF. The CDR3 DNA is TGTGCCAGCAGTGTGACAAAGACCCAGTACTTC.

The CDR3 protein is CASSPGQGTVSGYTF. Written as DNA, the CDR3 is TGCGCCAGCAGCCCGGGACAGGGAACAGTCAGTGGCTACACCTTC. The V call is TRBV5-1, the J call TRBJ1-2; 9 nucleotides line up with TRBD1. Germline CDR1 SGHRS, CDR2 YFSETQ. The CDR3 consists of 15 residues. The ends lost 4 bases at V and 7 bases at J; junction bases unmatched: 11.

The chain uses TRBV24-1 and TRBJ2-7; TRBD2 matches at 12 bases. The CDR3 extends over 15 amino acids. Germline V gives CDR1 KGHDR, CDR2 SFDVKD. Germline trimming cut 5 bases from V and 5 bases from J; bases unmatched to any gene: 6. CDR3 amino acids: CATSAPTSGGDEQYF. As DNA, the CDR3 is TGTGCCACCAGTGCCCCGACTAGCGGGGGAGACGAGCAGTACTTC.

The genes are TRBV3-1 (or the pseudogene TRBV3-2) and TRBJ1-6; TRBD1 aligns across 8 bases. Germline values: CDR1 LGHDT, CDR2 YNNKEL (reference sequence). V gave up 0 bases and J gave up 14 bases; unmatched junction bases: 6. The CDR3 loop spans 14 amino acids. The CDR3 DNA reads as TGTGCCAGCAGCCAAGATTTGACAGGGGTCGCCCTCCACTTT. Translated, it gives CASSQDLTGVALHF.

CDR3 in DNA: TGTGCCAGCAGCGTAACGGAGATTCGCACAGATACGCAGTATTTT. Its translation: CASSVTEIRTDTQYF. This sequence joins TRBV9 and TRBJ2-3; no clear D. This CDR3 contains 15 residues. Trimming pared 1 base from V and 1 base from J, leaving 10 bases between. Germline V gene lookup returns CDR1 SGDLS and CDR2 YYNGEE.

V and J are TRBV19 and TRBJ1-2; 8 bases are a match to TRBD1. The V gene's germline CDR1 is LNHDA and CDR2 SQIVND (reference sequence). The V and J ends lost 7 bases and 0 bases, in that order; junction bases with no gene match: 4. This CDR3 spans 14 amino acids. Here the CDR3 DNA reads TGTGCCAGTATTCCGGGACAGGCTAACTATGGCTACACCTTC. It translates to CASIPGQANYGYTF. Together with reference TRBV19 and TRBJ1-2, the CDR3 gives the full variable domain: DGGITQSPKYLFRKEGQNVTLSCEQNLNHDAMYWYRQDPGQGLRLIYYSQIVNDFQKGDIAEGYSVSREKKESFPLTVTSAQKNPTAFYLCASIPGQANYGYTFGSGTRLTVV.

The rearrangement uses TRBV6-6 and TRBJ1-4; D call uncertain. The CDR3 sequence is 12 residues long. Trimming took 8 bases from V and 4 from J, leaving 8 bases between them. CDR1 MNHNY and CDR2 SVGAGI come from the germline V gene (reference sequence). The CDR3 region has the DNA TGTGCCAGCGCGAGGTATAATGAAAAACTGTTTTTT. Translating gives CASARYNEKLFF.

This sequence joins TRBV5-8 and TRBJ1-5, with D unclear. Deletions cut 0 bases from V and 3 bases from J, with 13 bases between. There are 16 residues in the CDR3. Per germline, CDR1 SGHTS and CDR2 YDEGEE. CDR3 residues: CASSLGGSVLNQPQHF. The CDR3 nucleotides are TGTGCCAGCAGCTTGGGCGGGTCAGTACTCAATCAGCCCCAGCATTTT.

The chain links TRBV5-6 to TRBJ2-2, with 8 bases matching TRBD1. The CDR3 loop spans 14 amino acids. From germline, CDR1 is SGHDT and CDR2 YYEEEE. V gave up 1 base and J gave up 4 bases; unmatched junction bases: 0. CDR3 nucleotide sequence: TGTGCCAGCAGCTTGACAGGGGGCACCGGGGAGCTGTTTTTT. This codes for CASSLTGGTGELFF.

This clone appeared once. The chain is built from TRBV7-2 and TRBJ2-7, with 8 bases that match TRBD1. The ends lost 1 base at V and 5 bases at J; junction bases unmatched: 4. The CDR3 extends over 14 amino acids. CDR1 is SGHTA, CDR2 FQGNSA, per germline. In DNA form, the CDR3 reads TGTGCCAGCAGCTTAGACAGGGGGTCTCACGAGCAGTACTTC. As protein: CASSLDRGSHEQYF. Full variable domain (missing parts from reference TRBV7-2 and TRBJ2-7): GAGVSQSPSNKVTEKGKDVELRCDPISGHTALYWYRQSLGQGLEFLIYFQGNSAPDKSGLPSDRFSAERTGGSVSTLTIQRTQQEDSAVYLCASSLDRGSHEQYFGPGTRLTVT.

The J gene is TRBJ2-1, the V gene TRBV10-3; the match to TRBD2 covers 11 bases. V shed 4 bases, J shed 5 bases, and the junction held 10 bases outside the gene matches. Germline loops: CDR1 ENHRY, CDR2 SYGVKD. There are 17 residues in the CDR3. The CDR3 spells CAISAALAGGGDNEQFF. CDR3 nucleotides: TGTGCCATCAGTGCAGCCCTAGCGGGAGGAGGGGACAATGAGCAGTTCTTC.

This chain joins TRBV30 and TRBJ2-2; 12 positions agree with TRBD2. CDR3 size: 18 residues. After removal of 4 bases from V and 6 bases from J, the junction contained 15 bases not matched to a gene. Germline CDR1 is GTSNPN and CDR2 is SVGIG (reference sequence). In DNA form, the CDR3 reads TGTGCCTGGACCCCCGCGGCTAGCGGGAGGGCCGCCCCCGGGGAGCTGTTTTTT. As protein: CAWTPAASGRAAPGELFF.

The rearrangement joins TRBV4-3 to TRBJ2-7; D might be TRBD1 (6 bases). The CDR3 is 15 residues long. Germline lookup yields CDR1 LGHNA and CDR2 YSLEER. The V and J ends lost 2 bases and 1 base respectively, with 12 bases between them. The CDR3 region is CASSQTTGSSYEQYF. In DNA form, the CDR3 reads TGCGCCAGCAGCCAAACCACAGGGTCGTCCTACGAGCAGTACTTC.

This chain uses TRBV5-1 with TRBJ2-3; 10 bases agree with TRBD2. Germline V gene sequence: CDR1 SGHRS, CDR2 YFSETQ. The CDR3 totals 14 residues. V trimming: 0 bases; J trimming: 6 bases; junction bases outside the gene matches: 1. The CDR3 DNA reads as TGCGCCAGCAGCTTGGGACTAGCGGGTGATACGCAGTATTTT. Its translation: CASSLGLAGDTQYF.

J is TRBJ2-2 and V is TRBV19; the match to TRBD1 covers 9 bases. The CDR3 runs to 14 residues. With 8 bases clipped from V and 5 bases from J, the junction kept 6 bases outside the gene matches. Germline CDR1 LNHDA, CDR2 SQIVND (reference sequence). The CDR3 bases are TGTGCCAGTGGGGACAGGGCGGGGACCGGGGAGCTGTTTTTT. Translating it yields CASGDRAGTGELFF.

This chain links TRBV4-1 with TRBJ2-1; 8 positions match TRBD2. Germline CDR1 MGHRA, CDR2 YSYEKL. The CDR3 covers 20 residues. Losses at the gene ends were 0 bases for V and 6 bases for J; bases not matched to a gene: 19. DNA for the CDR3: TGCGCCAGCAGCCAAGAAAAAGGTCCAGCCACTAGCGGTAATCCCAATGAGCAGTTCTTC. This translates into CASSQEKGPATSGNPNEQFF.

This sequence joins TRBV5-1 and TRBJ1-1, with a possible D match to TRBD1 (5 bases). The germline CDR1 and CDR2 sequences are SGHRS and YFSETQ. CDR3 length: 14 amino acids. Trimming stripped 0 bases from V and 6 bases from J, with 12 bases between. CDR3 DNA sequence: TGCGCCAGCAGCTTGGGGGCGGGGGTGCCTGAAGCTTTCTTT. Translation: CASSLGAGVPEAFF.

The chain combines TRBV10-3 with TRBJ2-3, with TRBD2 matching 10 bases. The CDR3 spans 19 residues. V was clipped by 0 bases and J by 2 bases; unmatched bases: 11. Germline V gene sequence: CDR1 ENHRY, CDR2 SYGVKD. CDR3 sequence (DNA): TGTGCCATCAGTGAGTCCTTTGTCGTAGCGGGGGGACCCACAGATACGCAGTATTTT. This translates into CAISESFVVAGGPTDTQYF.

V is TRBV10-3 and J is TRBJ1-5; 7 nucleotides line up with TRBD1. Trimming took 7 bases from V and 4 from J; bases not matched to a gene: 4. This CDR3 is built from 13 residues. The germline CDR1 and CDR2 sequences are ENHRY and SYGVKD. The CDR3 DNA sequence: TGTGCCATCACCCCAGGGGGTAATCAGCCCCAGCATTTT. Its protein product is CAITPGGNQPQHF.

The V gene is TRBV9, the J gene TRBJ2-1, with a tentative D call TRBD2 (5 bases). V gave up 0 bases and J gave up 0 bases, with 7 bases separating them. The V gene's germline CDR1 is SGDLS and CDR2 YYNGEE. The CDR3 extends over 15 amino acids. CDR3 protein: CASSVDGNSYNEQFF. Here the CDR3 DNA reads TGTGCCAGCAGCGTAGACGGGAACTCCTACAATGAGCAGTTCTTC.

The table lists this clone with a few counts. J is TRBJ2-1 and V is TRBV24-1; perhaps TRBD1 as D (6 bases). Germline V CDR1 and CDR2: KGHDR, SFDVKD. V shed 11 bases and J shed 6 bases, with 19 bases lying between them. This CDR3 has 14 amino acids. CDR3 region: CANRTAPKVNEQFF. CDR3 nucleotide sequence: TGTGCCAACCGGACAGCCCCAAAGGTCAATGAGCAGTTCTTC.